Following are 18 T cell receptor beta chains from one sample sequenced in a study of CD8+ T cells in alopecia areata. Treatment described: oral pan-JAK inhibitor, 5-10 mg twice daily. Extraction and reverse transcription of RNA yielded cDNA as the sequencing template. Assay: immunoSEQ multiplex PCR; the TCRdb copy retains only in-frame clones and omits some. The table records 200,000 to 250,000 clones, approximately 47% of them present only once. The material sequenced was CD4+ T cells sorted from blood, taken at approximately week 36, from a patient treated with tofacitinib. The receptors were gathered from a human donor with alopecia areata.

The gene calls are TRBV25-1 and TRBJ2-7, with D maybe TRBD2 (6 bases). Trimming pared 2 bases from V and 0 bases from J, leaving 11 bases between. There are 15 residues in the CDR3. Germline-derived CDR1 and CDR2 are MGHDK and SYGVNS. Written as DNA, the CDR3 is TGTGCCAGCAGTGAACTCGGGAGCCGCTCCTACGAGCAGTACTTC. It encodes CASSELGSRSYEQYF.

This sequence joins TRBV6-4 and TRBJ2-6, with 7 bases fitting TRBD1. The CDR3 extends over 16 amino acids. CDR1 and CDR2 from the germline V gene are MRHNA and SNTAGT. The trim removed 4 bases at V and 4 bases at J, leaving 7 bases unmatched. The CDR3 sequence: CASSGRGSSGANVLTF. Written as DNA, the CDR3 is TGTGCCAGCAGTGGCAGGGGGAGTTCCGGGGCCAACGTCCTGACTTTC.

The V gene is TRBV5-1, the J gene TRBJ2-5; 7 nucleotides align to TRBD1. The CDR3 is made up of 15 amino acids. CDR1 is SGHRS and CDR2 is YFSETQ in the germline V gene. V shed 0 bases and J 5 bases; nucleotides not matched to a gene: 7. Written as DNA, the CDR3 is TGCGCCAGCAGCTTGGGCGACAGGGTGTGGGAGACCCAGTACTTC. Its protein is CASSLGDRVWETQYF.

The sample holds one count of this clone. The rearrangement uses TRBV12-5 and TRBJ1-5; D is perhaps TRBD1 (6 bases). Germline loops: CDR1 LGHNT, CDR2 FRNRAP. V lost 1 base and J lost 8, with 6 bases in between. The CDR3 length is 12 residues. The CDR3: CASGLEGEPQHF. CDR3 nucleotides: TGTGCTAGTGGTTTGGAGGGGGAGCCCCAGCATTTT. Filled out from reference TRBV12-5 and TRBJ1-5, the complete variable domain reads DARVTQTPRHKVTEMGQEVTMRCQPILGHNTVFWYRQTMMQGLELLAYFRNRAPLDDSGMPKDRFSAEMPDATLATLKIQPSEPRDSAVYFCASGLEGEPQHFGDGTRLSIL.

This clone has more than one count but fewer than ten. This chain joins TRBV7-9 and TRBJ2-3; D is undetermined. Germline CDR1 reads SEHNR; CDR2 reads FQNEAQ (reference sequence). Deletions cut 7 bases from V and 2 bases from J, with 4 bases between. The CDR3 has 11 residues. Here the CDR3 reads CASIPTDTQYF. In nucleotides, the CDR3 is TGTGCCAGCATACCCACAGATACGCAGTATTTT.

The V and J genes are TRBV25-1 and TRBJ1-1; possible D gene TRBD1, 5 bases. The CDR3 is 15 residues long. The V end lost 3 bases, the J end lost 7 bases, and 18 bases lay between the germline ends. Germline V gives CDR1 MGHDK, CDR2 SYGVNS. CDR3 bases: TGTGCCAGCAGTGATAGAGCCCAGGGAGGCATTGAAGCTTTCTTT. As protein: CASSDRAQGGIEAFF.

The genes are TRBV19 and TRBJ1-1, with unresolved D. Germline V lookup: CDR1 LNHDA, CDR2 SQIVND (reference sequence). Deletions cut 3 bases from V and 0 bases from J, with 5 bases between. The CDR3 is 13 residues long. The CDR3 sequence: CASSMSLNTEAFF. The CDR3 DNA reads as TGTGCCAGTAGTATGAGCCTGAACACTGAAGCTTTCTTT.

In this sample, this clone turned up a few times. The chain recombines TRBV30 with TRBJ1-5; D unclear. Trimming stripped 2 bases from V and 4 bases from J, with 12 bases between. The germline CDR1 and CDR2 sequences are GTSNPN and SVGIG (reference sequence). This CDR3 has 14 amino acids. CDR3 sequence reads: CAWSLKGTNQPQHF. CDR3 in DNA: TGTGCCTGGAGTTTAAAGGGAACTAATCAGCCCCAGCATTTT.

The CDR3 sequence is CASSLGQEHNEQFF. The CDR3 DNA sequence: TGCGCCAGCAGCTTGGGACAGGAACACAATGAGCAGTTCTTC. The V gene is TRBV5-1, the J gene TRBJ2-1, with D maybe TRBD1 (6 bases). Germline values: CDR1 SGHRS, CDR2 YFSETQ. CDR3 length: 14 amino acids. Trimming cost V 0 bases and J 5 bases, with 9 bases left between them.

This clone was counted a few times. V and J are TRBV5-4 and TRBJ2-1, with 7 bases lining up with TRBD1. Germline assignment: CDR1 SGHNT and CDR2 YYREEE (reference sequence). J was trimmed by 1 base and V by 4 bases; bases with no gene match: 8. The CDR3 is 16 amino acids. The CDR3 nucleotides read TGTGCCAGCAGCATACAGGGACAGAGATCCTACAATGAGCAGTTCTTC. This sequence encodes CASSIQGQRSYNEQFF.

The sample holds a few counts of this clone. The chain is built from TRBV7-2 and TRBJ2-5, with TRBD2 as a possible D gene (6 bases). The CDR3 spans 15 residues. Germline V gives CDR1 SGHTA, CDR2 FQGNSA. V was trimmed by 5 bases and J by 1 base, leaving 14 bases between them. The CDR3 is CASSPMGGGQETQYF. As DNA, the CDR3 is TGTGCCAGCAGCCCCATGGGAGGCGGCCAAGAGACCCAGTACTTC.

This clone was observed a few times. V gene TRBV7-9 combines with J gene TRBJ2-3; 10 nucleotides line up with TRBD2. Germline CDR1 and CDR2: SEHNR and FQNEAQ (reference sequence). After removal of 1 base from V and 6 bases from J, the junction contained 10 bases not matched to a gene. The CDR3 sequence is 17 residues long. CDR3 amino acids: CASSLEASGRAVDTQYF. CDR3 DNA: TGTGCCAGCAGCTTAGAAGCAAGCGGGAGGGCCGTGGATACGCAGTATTTT.

In regard to this clone: Germline is not matched at one junction end, which may reflect a read error. The chain combines TRBV7-7 with TRBJ1-1; 9 positions agree with TRBD1. Germline lookup yields CDR1 SSHAT and CDR2 FNYEAQ (reference sequence). This CDR3 has 13 amino acids. CDR3 in DNA: TGTGCTAGCAGCCGTGACAGGGGGGCTGAAGCTTTCTTT. This gives the protein CASSRDRGAEAFF.

This chain connects TRBV30 to TRBJ2-2; possibly TRBD2 for D (6 bases). The CDR3 length is 15 residues. In germline, CDR1 is GTSNPN, CDR2 SVGIG (reference sequence). The germline V and J ends were trimmed by 0 bases and 4 bases, with 12 bases remaining between them. The CDR3 loop is CAWSVRLGITGELFF. Written as DNA, the CDR3 is TGTGCCTGGAGTGTGAGACTAGGGATCACCGGGGAGCTGTTTTTT.

The V gene is TRBV5-1, the J gene TRBJ2-2; D not resolved. There are 13 residues in the CDR3. CDR1 and CDR2 from the germline V gene are SGHRS and YFSETQ. V lost 1 base to trimming and J lost 4 bases, with 5 bases between them. Here the CDR3 reads CASSLRVTGELFF. The DNA for the CDR3 is TGCGCCAGCAGCTTGAGGGTCACCGGGGAGCTGTTTTTT.

The rearrangement links TRBV7-8 to TRBJ2-5; TRBD2 agrees at 11 bases. Near its end, the DNA agrees better with TRBJ2-7, so the J call may be wrong. Germline CDR1 is SGHVS and CDR2 is FQNEAQ. The CDR3 has 16 residues. CDR3 in amino acids: CASRSLAGGLTYEQYF. CDR3 nucleotide sequence: TGTGCCAGCAGATCCCTAGCGGGAGGCCTAACCTACGAGCAGTACTTC.

CDR3 nucleotide sequence: TGTGCCAGCAGCTTGTCAGGGAACGAGCAGTACTTC. It encodes CASSLSGNEQYF. V gene TRBV11-2 combines with J gene TRBJ2-7, with D possibly being TRBD1 (5 bases). The CDR3 spans 12 residues. The ends were cut back, 3 bases at V and 5 bases at J, with 8 bases in the middle. The germline V gene has CDR1 SGHAT and CDR2 FQNNGV.

Notes on this clone: The sample contains more than one DNA sequence encoding this CDR3. This chain connects TRBV6-5 to TRBJ2-7, with D possibly being TRBD1 (6 bases). Germline CDR1 is MNHEY and CDR2 is SVGAGI. V shed 9 bases and J shed 2 bases, with 14 bases lying between them. The CDR3 consists of 13 residues. CDR3 region: CASRRGGPYEQYF. CDR3 nucleotide sequence: TGTGCCAGTCGGAGAGGGGGACCCTACGAGCAGTACTTC.